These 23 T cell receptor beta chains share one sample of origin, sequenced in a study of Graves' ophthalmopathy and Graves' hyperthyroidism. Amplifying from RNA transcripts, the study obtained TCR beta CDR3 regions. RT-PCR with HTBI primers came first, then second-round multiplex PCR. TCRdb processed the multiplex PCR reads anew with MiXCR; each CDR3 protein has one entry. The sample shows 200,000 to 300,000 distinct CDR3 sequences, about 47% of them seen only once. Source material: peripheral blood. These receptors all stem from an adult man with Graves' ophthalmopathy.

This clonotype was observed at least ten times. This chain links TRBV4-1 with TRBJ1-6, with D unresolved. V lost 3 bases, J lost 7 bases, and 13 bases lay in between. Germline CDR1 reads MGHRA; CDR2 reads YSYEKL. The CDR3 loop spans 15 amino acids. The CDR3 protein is CASSQGGSGNSPLHF. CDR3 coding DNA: TGCGCCAGCAGCCAGGGTGGGAGTGGGAATTCACCCCTCCACTTT.

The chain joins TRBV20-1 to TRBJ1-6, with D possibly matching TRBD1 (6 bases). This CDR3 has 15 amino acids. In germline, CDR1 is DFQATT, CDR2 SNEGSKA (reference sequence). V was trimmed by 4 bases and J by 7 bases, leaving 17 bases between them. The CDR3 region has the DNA TGCAGTGCTAAGAGGGGGGAATCGGCCAATTCACCCCTCCACTTT. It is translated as CSAKRGESANSPLHF.

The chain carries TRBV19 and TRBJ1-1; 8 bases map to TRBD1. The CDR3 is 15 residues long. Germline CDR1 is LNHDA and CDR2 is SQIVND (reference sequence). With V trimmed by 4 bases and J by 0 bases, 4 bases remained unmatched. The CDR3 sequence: CASSTRQGLNTEAFF. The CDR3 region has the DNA TGTGCCAGTAGTACTCGACAGGGGTTGAACACTGAAGCTTTCTTT.

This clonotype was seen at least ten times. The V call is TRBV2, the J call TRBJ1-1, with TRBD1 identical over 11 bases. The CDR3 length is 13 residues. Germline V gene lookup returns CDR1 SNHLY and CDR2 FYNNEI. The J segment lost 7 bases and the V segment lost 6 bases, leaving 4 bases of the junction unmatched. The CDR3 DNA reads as TGTGCCAGCAGGAAGGGACAGGGGGATGAAGCTTTCTTT. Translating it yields CASRKGQGDEAFF.

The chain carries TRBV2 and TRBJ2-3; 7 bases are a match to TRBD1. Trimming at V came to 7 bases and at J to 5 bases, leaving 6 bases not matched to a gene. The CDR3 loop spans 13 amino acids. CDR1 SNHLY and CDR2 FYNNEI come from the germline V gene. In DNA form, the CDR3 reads TGTGCCAGCACCGAGGGGGCTCAAGATACGCAGTATTTT. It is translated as CASTEGAQDTQYF.

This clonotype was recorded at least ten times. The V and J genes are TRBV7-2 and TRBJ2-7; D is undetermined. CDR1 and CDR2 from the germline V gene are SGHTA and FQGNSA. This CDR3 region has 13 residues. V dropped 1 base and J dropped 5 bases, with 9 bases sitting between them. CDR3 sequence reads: CASSLGWADEQYF. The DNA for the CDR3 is TGTGCCAGCAGCTTAGGTTGGGCCGACGAGCAGTACTTC.

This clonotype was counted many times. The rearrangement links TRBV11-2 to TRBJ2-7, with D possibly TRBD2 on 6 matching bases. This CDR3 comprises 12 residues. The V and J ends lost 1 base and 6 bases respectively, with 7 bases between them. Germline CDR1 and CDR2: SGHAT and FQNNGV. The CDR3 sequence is CASSLGLGEQYF. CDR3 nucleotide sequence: TGTGCCAGCAGCTTAGGACTAGGCGAGCAGTACTTC.

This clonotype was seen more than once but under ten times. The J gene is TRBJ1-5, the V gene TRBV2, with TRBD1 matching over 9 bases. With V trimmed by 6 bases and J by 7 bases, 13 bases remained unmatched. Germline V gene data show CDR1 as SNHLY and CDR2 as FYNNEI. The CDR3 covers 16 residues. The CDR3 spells CASSDSGTGYGQPQHF. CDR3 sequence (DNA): TGTGCCAGCAGCGACTCCGGGACAGGGTATGGGCAGCCCCAGCATTTT.

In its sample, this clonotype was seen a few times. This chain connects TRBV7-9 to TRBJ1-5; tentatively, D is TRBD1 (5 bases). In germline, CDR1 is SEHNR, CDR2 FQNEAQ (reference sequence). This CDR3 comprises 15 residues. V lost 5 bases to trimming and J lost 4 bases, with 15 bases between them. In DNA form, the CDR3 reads TGTGCCAGCAGCCAGGGACTTGGGGTAAATCAGCCCCAGCATTTT. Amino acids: CASSQGLGVNQPQHF. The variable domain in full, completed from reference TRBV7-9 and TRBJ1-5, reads DTGVSQNPRHKITKRGQNVTFRCDPISEHNRLYWYRQTLGQGPEFLTYFQNEAQLEKSRLLSDRFSAERPKGSFSTLEIQRTEQGDSAMYLCASSQGLGVNQPQHFGDGTRLSIL.

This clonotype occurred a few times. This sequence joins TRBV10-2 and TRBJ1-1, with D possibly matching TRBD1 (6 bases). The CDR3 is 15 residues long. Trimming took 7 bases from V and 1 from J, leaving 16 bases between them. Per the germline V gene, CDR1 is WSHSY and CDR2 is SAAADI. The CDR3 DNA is TGCGCCAGCACCGCTACCGGGACACAGAACACTGAAGCTTTCTTT. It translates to CASTATGTQNTEAFF.

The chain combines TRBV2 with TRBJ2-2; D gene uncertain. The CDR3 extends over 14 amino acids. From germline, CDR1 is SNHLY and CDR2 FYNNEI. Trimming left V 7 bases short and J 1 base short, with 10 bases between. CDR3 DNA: TGTGCCAGCAAGAAGGGAATGAACACCGGGGAGCTGTTTTTT. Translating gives CASKKGMNTGELFF.

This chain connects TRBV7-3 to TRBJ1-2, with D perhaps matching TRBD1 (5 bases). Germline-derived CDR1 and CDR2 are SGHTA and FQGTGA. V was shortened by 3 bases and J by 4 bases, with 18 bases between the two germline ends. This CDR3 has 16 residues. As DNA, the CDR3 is TGTGCCAGCAGCTTCTTGGGGCAGGGAGGGTTCTATGGCTACACCTTC. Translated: CASSFLGQGGFYGYTF.

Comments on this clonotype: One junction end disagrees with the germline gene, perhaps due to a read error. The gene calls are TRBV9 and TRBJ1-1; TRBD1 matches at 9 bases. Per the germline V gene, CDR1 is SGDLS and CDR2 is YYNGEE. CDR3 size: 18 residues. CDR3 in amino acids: CASSLGNRGRVGQGEAFF. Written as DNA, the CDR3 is TGCGCCAGCAGCCTCGGAAACAGGGGGCGCGTCGGGCAAGGTGAAGCTTTCTTT.

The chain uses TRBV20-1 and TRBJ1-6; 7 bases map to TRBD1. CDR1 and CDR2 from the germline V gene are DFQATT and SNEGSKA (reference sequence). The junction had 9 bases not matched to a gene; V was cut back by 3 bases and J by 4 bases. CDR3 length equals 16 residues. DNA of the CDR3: TGCAGTGCTAGCCCCCCGACAGGGCAGTATAATTCACCCCTCCACTTT. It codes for CSASPPTGQYNSPLHF.

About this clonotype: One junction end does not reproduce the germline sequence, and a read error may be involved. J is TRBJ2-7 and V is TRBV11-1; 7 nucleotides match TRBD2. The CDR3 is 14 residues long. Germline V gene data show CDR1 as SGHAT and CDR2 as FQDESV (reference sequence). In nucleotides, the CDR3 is TGTGCCAGCAGCAACTCCGGGGACGGACTAGAGGGGAACTTC. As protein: CASSNSGDGLEGNF.

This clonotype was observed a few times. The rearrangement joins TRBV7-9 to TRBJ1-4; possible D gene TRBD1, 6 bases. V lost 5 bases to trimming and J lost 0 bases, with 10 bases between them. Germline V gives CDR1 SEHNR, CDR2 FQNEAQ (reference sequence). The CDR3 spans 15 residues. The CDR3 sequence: CASSVRQATNEKLFF. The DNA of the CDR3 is TGTGCCAGCAGCGTGAGACAGGCAACTAATGAAAAACTGTTTTTT.

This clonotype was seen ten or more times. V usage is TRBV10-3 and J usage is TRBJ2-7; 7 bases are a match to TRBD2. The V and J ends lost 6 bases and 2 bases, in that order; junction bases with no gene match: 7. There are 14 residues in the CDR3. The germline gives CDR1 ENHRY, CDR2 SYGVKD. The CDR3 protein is CAISPSGRAYEQYF. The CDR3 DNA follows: TGTGCCATCAGCCCCTCGGGGAGGGCCTACGAGCAGTACTTC.

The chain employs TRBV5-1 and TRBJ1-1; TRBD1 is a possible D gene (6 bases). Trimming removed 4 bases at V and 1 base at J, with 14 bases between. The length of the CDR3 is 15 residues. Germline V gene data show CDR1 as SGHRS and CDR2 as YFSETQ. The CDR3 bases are TGCGCCAGCAGCATAACCGGGACACAGAACACTGAAGCTTTCTTT. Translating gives CASSITGTQNTEAFF.

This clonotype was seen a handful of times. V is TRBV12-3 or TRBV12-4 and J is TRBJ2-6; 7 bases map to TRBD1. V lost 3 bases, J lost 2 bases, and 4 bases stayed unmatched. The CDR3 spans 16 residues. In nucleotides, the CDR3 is TGTGCCAGCAGTTTCTCAGACAGGGCTGGGGCCAACGTCCTGACTTTC. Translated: CASSFSDRAGANVLTF.

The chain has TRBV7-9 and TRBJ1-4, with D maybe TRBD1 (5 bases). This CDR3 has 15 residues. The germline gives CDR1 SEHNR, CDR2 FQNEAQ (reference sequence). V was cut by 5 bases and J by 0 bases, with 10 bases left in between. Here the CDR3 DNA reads TGTGCCAGCAGCCGATCAGGGTCAACTAATGAAAAACTGTTTTTT. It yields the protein CASSRSGSTNEKLFF.

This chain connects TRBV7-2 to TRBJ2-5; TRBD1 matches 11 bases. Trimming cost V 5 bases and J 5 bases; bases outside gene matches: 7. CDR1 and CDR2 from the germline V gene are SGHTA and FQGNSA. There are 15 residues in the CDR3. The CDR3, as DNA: TGTGCCAGCAGCCCCGCCGGGACAGGGGGTGAGACCCAGTACTTC. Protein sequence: CASSPAGTGGETQYF.

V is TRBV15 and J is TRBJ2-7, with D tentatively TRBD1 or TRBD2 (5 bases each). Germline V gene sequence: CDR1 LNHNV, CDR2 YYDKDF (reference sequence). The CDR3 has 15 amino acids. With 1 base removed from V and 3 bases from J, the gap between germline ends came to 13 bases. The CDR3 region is CATSRVGTVSYEQYF. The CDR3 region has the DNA TGTGCCACCAGCAGAGTGGGGACGGTAAGCTACGAGCAGTACTTC.

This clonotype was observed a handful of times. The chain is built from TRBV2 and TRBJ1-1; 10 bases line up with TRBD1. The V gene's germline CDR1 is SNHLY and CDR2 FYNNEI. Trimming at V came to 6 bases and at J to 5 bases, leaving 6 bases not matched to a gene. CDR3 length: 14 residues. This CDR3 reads CASSPGQGVTEAFF. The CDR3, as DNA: TGTGCCAGCAGCCCTGGACAGGGGGTAACTGAAGCTTTCTTT.